These 14 T cell receptor beta chains share one sample of origin, sequenced in a study of blood T cell repertoires in COVID-19. Assay used: immunoSEQ multiplex PCR; TCRdb lists only in-frame clones, some missing. Of some 240,000 clones listed, roughly 90% are singletons. What was sequenced was peripheral blood. Every receptor here comes from a man aged 55-75 years with COVID-19, enrolled during active disease.

V is TRBV10-2 and J is TRBJ2-7; 8 bases align to TRBD1. The CDR3 has 15 residues. V lost 7 bases to trimming and J lost 4 bases; unmatched junction nucleotides: 12. The germline V gene encodes CDR1 WSHSY and CDR2 SAAADI. The CDR3, as DNA: TGCGCCAGCAAAGGTAGGGACAGGAAAGCTTACGAGCAGTACTTC. It yields the protein CASKGRDRKAYEQYF.

V and J are TRBV5-6 and TRBJ1-6; the match to TRBD1 covers 8 bases. The CDR3 totals 14 residues. The germline CDR1 and CDR2 sequences are SGHDT and YYEEEE. V shed 4 bases, J shed 8 bases, and the junction held 5 bases outside the gene matches. This CDR3 is CASSPRGLHSPLHF. The CDR3 region has the DNA TGTGCCAGCAGCCCCAGGGGGCTGCATTCACCCCTCCACTTT.

This clone was observed a single time. The gene calls are TRBV7-6 and TRBJ1-1, with 7 bases fitting TRBD1. Germline V gene data show CDR1 as SGHVS and CDR2 as FNYEAQ. The CDR3 totals 16 residues. With V trimmed by 1 base and J by 0 bases, 5 bases remained unmatched. The CDR3: CASSLGQGALNTEAFF. The CDR3 DNA is TGTGCCAGCAGCTTAGGACAGGGCGCCCTGAACACTGAAGCTTTCTTT.

The CDR3 DNA reads as TGTGCCACCAGCAGAGAGGCAACAGGGAACACCGGGGAGCTGTTTTTT. Translating it yields CATSREATGNTGELFF. The chain joins TRBV15 to TRBJ2-2; TRBD1 is a possible D gene (5 bases). The length of the CDR3 is 16 residues. Germline lookup yields CDR1 LNHNV and CDR2 YYDKDF (reference sequence). V lost 0 bases to trimming and J lost 1 base, with 9 bases between them.

V is TRBV19 and J is TRBJ1-2; no firm D call. V lost 7 bases and J lost 5, with 8 bases in between. This CDR3 is built from 11 residues. CDR1 is LNHDA and CDR2 is SQIVND in the germline V gene (reference sequence). This CDR3 is CASMAGYGYTF. For the CDR3, the DNA is TGTGCCAGTATGGCGGGGTATGGCTACACCTTC.

The chain uses TRBV3-1 (or the pseudogene TRBV3-2) and TRBJ2-2, with unresolved D. Trimming took off 3 bases at V and 4 bases at J, with 6 bases between the two ends. The CDR3 covers 13 residues. Germline V gene lookup returns CDR1 LGHDT and CDR2 YNNKEL (reference sequence). This CDR3 reads CASSQSRTGELFF. The DNA of the CDR3 is TGTGCCAGCAGCCAGAGTCGCACCGGGGAGCTGTTTTTT.

The CDR3 nucleotides are TGTGCCAGCAGCTTAGTACTAGCCACCACAGATACGCAGTATTTT. Protein product: CASSLVLATTDTQYF. The rearrangement links TRBV7-2 to TRBJ2-3; tentative D call: TRBD2 (6 bases). The CDR3 covers 15 residues. The V end was cut by 1 base, the J end by 2 bases, with 10 bases between. Germline V gene lookup returns CDR1 SGHTA and CDR2 FQGNSA.

This chain uses TRBV4-1 with TRBJ1-4; 7 nucleotides match TRBD1. Germline CDR1 and CDR2: MGHRA and YSYEKL. V gave up 1 base and J gave up 5 bases; unmatched junction bases: 4. The CDR3 has 15 amino acids. CDR3 protein: CASSQGGQYNEKLFF. The CDR3, as DNA: TGCGCCAGCAGCCAAGGGGGACAGTACAATGAAAAACTGTTTTTT.

The CDR3 loop reads CASSLKAPSLQGGNEQFF. CDR3 coding DNA: TGTGCCAGCAGTTTAAAGGCGCCTAGTCTTCAGGGGGGCAATGAGCAGTTCTTC. The chain is built from TRBV27 and TRBJ2-1; D might be TRBD1 (7 bases). The CDR3 runs to 18 residues. The germline gives CDR1 MNHEY, CDR2 SMNVEV (reference sequence). The V end lost 2 bases, the J end lost 6 bases, and 23 bases lay between the germline ends.

In its sample, this clone was seen once. This chain joins TRBV3-1 (or the pseudogene TRBV3-2) and TRBJ1-2; 9 nucleotides match TRBD1. This CDR3 has 15 amino acids. Germline values: CDR1 LGHDT, CDR2 YNNKEL (reference sequence). Losses at the gene ends were 5 bases for V and 3 bases for J; bases not matched to a gene: 7. The chain's CDR3 is CASSVSGTGHYGYTF. The CDR3, as DNA: TGTGCCAGCAGCGTTAGCGGGACAGGGCACTATGGCTACACCTTC.

This chain links TRBV18 with TRBJ2-3; 7 nucleotides align to TRBD2. The J segment lost 0 bases and the V segment lost 5 bases, leaving 8 bases of the junction unmatched. The CDR3 runs 16 residues. The germline V gene has CDR1 KGHSH and CDR2 LQKENI. CDR3 DNA: TGTGCCAGCTCAACTACCGGGACTATGAGCACAGATACGCAGTATTTT. Translated, it gives CASSTTGTMSTDTQYF.

V usage is TRBV15 and J usage is TRBJ1-1; 7 bases map to TRBD1. The J segment lost 6 bases and the V segment lost 5 bases, leaving 6 bases of the junction unmatched. The CDR3 is made up of 13 amino acids. The V gene's germline CDR1 is LNHNV and CDR2 YYDKDF (reference sequence). The CDR3 DNA reads TGTGCCACCAGCCGGAGACAGGGCTCTGAAGCTTTCTTT. Translation: CATSRRQGSEAFF.

With regard to this clone: One end of the junction fails to match germline, which may point to a read error. DNA of the CDR3: TGTGCCAGCAGCCCCCGGCAAGACGGGCACGGGATCTTC. This encodes CASSPRQDGHGIF. This chain joins TRBV3-1 (or the pseudogene TRBV3-2) and TRBJ2-1; the D gene is possibly TRBD2 (5 bases). The germline V gene has CDR1 LGHDT and CDR2 YNNKEL (reference sequence). There are 13 residues in the CDR3.

The chain has TRBV19 and TRBJ2-1; 11 bases are shared with TRBD2. The length of the CDR3 is 17 residues. Trimming removed 6 bases from V and 0 bases from J; junction bases left unmatched: 7. Germline-derived CDR1 and CDR2 are LNHDA and SQIVND (reference sequence). The CDR3 sequence: CASRLIAGGSSYNEQFF. CDR3 sequence (DNA): TGTGCCAGTAGGCTTATAGCGGGAGGGAGCTCCTACAATGAGCAGTTCTTC. Full variable domain (rest looked up from reference TRBV19 and TRBJ2-1): DGGITQSPKYLFRKEGQNVTLSCEQNLNHDAMYWYRQDPGQGLRLIYYSQIVNDFQKGDIAEGYSVSREKKESFPLTVTSAQKNPTAFYLCASRLIAGGSSYNEQFFGPGTRLTVL.